The 27 T cell receptor beta chains in this list originate from one sample, sequenced in a study of control samples from healthy donors and cancer patients. Measured with immunoSEQ multiplex PCR; TCRdb has only the in-frame clones, and not every one. The sample gives a few hundred thousand clones, 75% to 95% of which show up once; around 6.4% is in the top ten. Input material: PBMCs. The receptors derive from a man aged 35 to 55 with head and neck cancer.

This clone was seen only a few times. CDR3 nucleotide sequence: TGTGCCTGGAGTCCAGGCAGCTACTACGAGCAGTACTTC. Its translation is CAWSPGSYYEQYF. The gene calls are TRBV30 and TRBJ2-7, with unresolved D. V dropped 2 bases and J dropped 3 bases, with 11 bases sitting between them. The V gene's germline CDR1 is GTSNPN and CDR2 SVGIG (reference sequence). The CDR3 has 13 residues. Using reference TRBV30 and TRBJ2-7 for the parts outside the CDR3, the full variable domain is SQTIHQWPATLVQPVGSPLSLECTVEGTSNPNLYWYRQAAGRGLQLLFYSVGIGQISSEVPQNLSASRPQDRQFILSSKKLLLSDSGFYLCAWSPGSYYEQYFGPGTRLTVT.

The chain is built from TRBV25-1 and TRBJ1-4; a possible D gene is TRBD1 (5 bases). Germline V gene data show CDR1 as MGHDK and CDR2 as SYGVNS. V gave up 1 base and J gave up 0 bases, with 15 bases separating them. CDR3 size: 18 residues. The CDR3 reads CASSEFGTGSPTNEKLFF. As DNA, the CDR3 is TGTGCCAGCAGTGAATTCGGTACAGGATCTCCAACTAATGAAAAACTGTTTTTT.

The chain is built from TRBV29-1 and TRBJ1-2; 10 nucleotides line up with TRBD1. The V gene end was trimmed by 6 bases and the J gene end by 7 bases; junction bases not matched to a gene: 5. The CDR3 is made up of 12 amino acids. Germline CDR1 is SQVTM and CDR2 is ANQGSEA. CDR3 loop: CSVGTGEAGYTF. The DNA for the CDR3 is TGCAGCGTGGGGACAGGGGAGGCTGGCTACACCTTC.

This chain connects TRBV27 to TRBJ2-7; 8 nucleotides align to TRBD2. This CDR3 is 16 amino acids long. The J segment lost 6 bases and the V segment lost 5 bases, leaving 15 bases of the junction unmatched. Germline-derived CDR1 and CDR2 are MNHEY and SMNVEV (reference sequence). In nucleotides, the CDR3 is TGTGCCAGCAGTGCCCGGGGGGGCGCGGGGGTCGGCGAGCAGTACTTC. Its protein product is CASSARGGAGVGEQYF.

Here the CDR3 DNA reads TGTGCCAGCAGTCGACAGTACCTTTACAATGAGCAGTTCTTC. Its protein product is CASSRQYLYNEQFF. The rearrangement uses TRBV5-4 and TRBJ2-1; D is possibly TRBD1 (5 bases). Germline CDR1 is SGHNT and CDR2 is YYREEE (reference sequence). This CDR3 contains 14 residues. V was shortened by 5 bases and J by 4 bases, with 13 bases between the two germline ends. Complete variable domain (other parts from reference TRBV5-4 and TRBJ2-1): ETGVTQSPTHLIKTRGQQVTLRCSSQSGHNTVSWYQQALGQGPQFIFQYYREEENGRGNFPPRFSGLQFPNYSSELNVNALELDDSALYLCASSRQYLYNEQFFGPGTRLTVL.

This chain uses TRBV19 with TRBJ1-5; no clear D. V lost 0 bases, J lost 6 bases, and 18 bases lay in between. Per the germline V gene, CDR1 is LNHDA and CDR2 is SQIVND (reference sequence). This CDR3 has 17 residues. In DNA form, the CDR3 reads TGTGCCAGTAGTATAGAGCATTCGTCGAGGGCTGTTCAGCCCCAGCATTTT. Its translation: CASSIEHSSRAVQPQHF.

This rearrangement joins TRBV21-1 to TRBJ2-3; the table names TRBD1, a call not compared with the DNA. TRBV21-1 is classified as a pseudogene. The CDR3 covers 19 residues. CDR3 region: CASSKSRALGLTSTDTQYF. The CDR3 DNA sequence: TGTGCCAGCAGCAAAAGCCGGGCGTTGGGGCTTACTAGCACAGATACGCAGTATTTT.

To note about this clone: The sample carries other DNA sequences with the same CDR3. The J gene is TRBJ2-3, the V gene TRBV24-1; D remains ambiguous. The CDR3 has 13 residues. Germline V CDR1 and CDR2: KGHDR, SFDVKD. Trimming stripped 3 bases from V and 0 bases from J, with 3 bases between. The CDR3 DNA reads as TGTGCCACCAGTGATAGGAGCACAGATACGCAGTATTTT. Protein product: CATSDRSTDTQYF.

The chain employs TRBV15 and TRBJ2-1; possible D gene TRBD1, 7 bases. The CDR3 is 14 residues long. Germline V gene lookup returns CDR1 LNHNV and CDR2 YYDKDF (reference sequence). Between the trimmed V and J ends, which lost 1 base and 9 bases, there was a span of 13 bases. CDR3 sequence reads: CATSRVEGAGEQFF. The CDR3 region has the DNA TGTGCCACCAGCAGAGTGGAGGGGGCGGGTGAGCAGTTCTTC.

The chain carries TRBV30 and TRBJ1-4; TRBD1 matches at 7 bases. Trimming cost V 3 bases and J 5 bases; bases outside gene matches: 3. This CDR3 has 13 residues. The V gene's germline CDR1 is GTSNPN and CDR2 SVGIG (reference sequence). The CDR3 region has the DNA TGTGCCTGGAGCGGGGACAGCAATGAAAAACTGTTTTTT. The encoded protein is CAWSGDSNEKLFF. Filled out from reference TRBV30 and TRBJ1-4, the complete variable domain reads SQTIHQWPATLVQPVGSPLSLECTVEGTSNPNLYWYRQAAGRGLQLLFYSVGIGQISSEVPQNLSASRPQDRQFILSSKKLLLSDSGFYLCAWSGDSNEKLFFGSGTQLSVL.

This clone was observed a few times. The rearrangement uses TRBV13 and TRBJ2-2; D unclear. Germline CDR1 PRHDT, CDR2 FYEKMQ (reference sequence). CDR3 length: 14 residues. Trimming stripped 4 bases from V and 6 bases from J, with 12 bases between. In DNA, the CDR3 is TGTGCCAGCAGCTCCTCCTTAGTACCCGGGGAGCTGTTTTTT. Its protein is CASSSSLVPGELFF. Looking up the rest from reference TRBV13 and TRBJ2-2 gives the full variable domain: AAGVIQSPRHLIKEKRETATLKCYPIPRHDTVYWYQQGPGQDPQFLISFYEKMQSDKGSIPDRFSAQQFSDYHSELNMSSLELGDSALYFCASSSSLVPGELFFGEGSRLTVL.

The chain couples TRBV7-8 to TRBJ2-1; 9 bases are shared with TRBD2. This CDR3 has 16 residues. V lost 7 bases to trimming and J lost 0 bases; unmatched junction nucleotides: 7. The germline V gene has CDR1 SGHVS and CDR2 FQNEAQ. As DNA, the CDR3 is TGTGCCAGCACCCGGGGACTAGCTGCCTCCTACAATGAGCAGTTCTTC. Residues: CASTRGLAASYNEQFF.

A remark on this clone: The junction and the germline gene differ at one end; a read error may be behind it. The V call is TRBV7-9, the J call TRBJ2-5; D is undetermined. CDR1 SEHNR and CDR2 FQNEAQ come from the germline V gene (reference sequence). The CDR3 extends over 8 amino acids. The CDR3 coding sequence is TGTGCCAGCACCATCCCCCACTTC. Residues: CASTIPHF.

This clone was detected only once. V gene TRBV25-1 combines with J gene TRBJ2-5, with D hard to call. Germline lookup yields CDR1 MGHDK and CDR2 SYGVNS. Trimming cost V 3 bases and J 4 bases, with 12 bases left between them. CDR3 size: 14 residues. This chain's CDR3 is CASSDGGVRETQYF. DNA for the CDR3: TGTGCCAGCAGTGATGGCGGTGTTCGAGAGACCCAGTACTTC.

The chain links TRBV27 to TRBJ1-2; no clear D gene. CDR1 is MNHEY, CDR2 SMNVEV, per germline (reference sequence). CDR3 size: 13 residues. Trimming took off 3 bases at V and 4 bases at J, with 9 bases between the two ends. The CDR3 sequence is CASSFTGRYGYTF. The CDR3 DNA reads TGTGCCAGCAGTTTTACCGGACGCTATGGCTACACCTTC.

A few counts support this clone. The chain has TRBV27 and TRBJ2-3; 7 bases fit TRBD1. Germline V lookup: CDR1 MNHEY, CDR2 SMNVEV (reference sequence). There are 13 residues in the CDR3. Germline trimming cut 6 bases from V and 3 bases from J; bases unmatched to any gene: 3. In nucleotides, the CDR3 is TGTGCCAGCAGGGCAGGGGGTACAGATACGCAGTATTTT. Protein: CASRAGGTDTQYF.

This chain joins TRBV9 and TRBJ2-2, with TRBD2 matching 10 bases. The CDR3 is 16 amino acids. Germline loops: CDR1 SGDLS, CDR2 YYNGEE. With V trimmed by 1 base and J by 5 bases, 5 bases remained unmatched. The DNA of the CDR3 is TGTGCCAGCAGCGTACTTAGCGGGGGGACTACCGGGGAGCTGTTTTTT. Its protein product is CASSVLSGGTTGELFF.

The chain is built from TRBV11-2 and TRBJ1-1; TRBD1 matches at 7 bases. The length of the CDR3 is 14 residues. In germline, CDR1 is SGHAT, CDR2 FQNNGV. V was clipped by 1 base and J by 4 bases; unmatched bases: 3. In DNA form, the CDR3 reads TGTGCCAGCAGCTTAGCGACAGGGCGCACTGAAGCTTTCTTT. Protein: CASSLATGRTEAFF.

The chain is built from TRBV29-1 and TRBJ2-7; D may be TRBD1 or TRBD2 (5 bases each). Germline values: CDR1 SQVTM, CDR2 ANQGSEA. The CDR3 has 12 residues. Trimming left V 4 bases short and J 4 bases short, with 11 bases between. The CDR3: CSVARGGYEQYF. The CDR3 coding sequence is TGCAGCGTTGCAAGGGGCGGGTACGAGCAGTACTTC.

The V call is TRBV24-1, the J call TRBJ1-2; D unresolved. The ends were cut back, 3 bases at V and 8 bases at J, with 12 bases in the middle. This CDR3 has 13 residues. Per the germline V gene, CDR1 is KGHDR and CDR2 is SFDVKD. CDR3 nucleotides: TGTGCCACCAGTGATCCGGGTGTGACCGGCTACACCTTC. This gives the protein CATSDPGVTGYTF.

V and J are TRBV6-1 and TRBJ2-5; tentatively, D is TRBD2 (5 bases). The CDR3 sequence is 15 residues long. V was shortened by 0 bases and J by 2 bases, with 10 bases between the two germline ends. CDR1 is MNHNS and CDR2 is SASEGT in the germline V gene. The DNA for the CDR3 is TGTGCCAGCAGTGAAGCCTCAGCGGCTCAAGAGACCCAGTACTTC. It translates to CASSEASAAQETQYF.

As regards this clone: The junction and the germline gene differ at one end; a read error may be behind it. V usage is TRBV6-1 and J usage is TRBJ1-4; D possibly corresponds to TRBD1 (5 bases). The CDR3 loop spans 18 amino acids. Germline V gives CDR1 MNHNS, CDR2 SASEGT. CDR3 amino acids: CASREGTTLAPTNEKLFF. The CDR3 nucleotides are TGTGCCAGCAGGGAAGGGACCACCTTGGCCCCAACTAATGAAAAACTGTTTTTT.

This chain joins TRBV4-2 and TRBJ1-2; 7 nucleotides match TRBD1. Germline-derived CDR1 and CDR2 are LGHNA and YNFKEQ. The ends lost 4 bases at V and 0 bases at J; junction bases unmatched: 5. This CDR3 has 15 amino acids. In DNA, the CDR3 is TGTGCCAGCAGCCGGTCAGGGGGAACTAACTATGGCTACACCTTC. Amino acid sequence: CASSRSGGTNYGYTF.

V gene TRBV10-1 combines with J gene TRBJ1-1, with no clear D. CDR1 is WNHNN, CDR2 SYGVQD, per germline (reference sequence). V gave up 2 bases and J gave up 8 bases, with 15 bases separating them. The CDR3 extends over 14 amino acids. CDR3 in amino acids: CASSEKRRPSEAFF. The CDR3 nucleotides are TGCGCCAGCAGTGAGAAAAGACGTCCCAGCGAAGCTTTCTTT.

The V and J genes are TRBV5-1 and TRBJ2-2, with D maybe TRBD1 (5 bases). From germline, CDR1 is SGHRS and CDR2 YFSETQ. The V and J ends lost 4 bases and 3 bases respectively, with 13 bases between them. The CDR3 length is 15 residues. The CDR3 sequence is CASSRRVGDTGELFF. As DNA, the CDR3 is TGCGCCAGCAGCCGCAGGGTAGGAGACACCGGGGAGCTGTTTTTT.

This clone was picked up a small number of times. The genes are TRBV19 and TRBJ1-5; D is possibly TRBD1 (6 bases). Germline V gene lookup returns CDR1 LNHDA and CDR2 SQIVND (reference sequence). V lost 4 bases, J lost 5 bases, and 12 bases lay in between. This CDR3 is 14 amino acids long. The CDR3 sequence is CASSSRGKDQPQHF. CDR3 nucleotides: TGTGCCAGTAGTAGCAGGGGCAAGGATCAGCCCCAGCATTTT.

V is TRBV7-9 and J is TRBJ1-5; D may be TRBD1 (6 bases). Trimming pared 4 bases from V and 3 bases from J, leaving 19 bases between. This CDR3 is 17 amino acids long. The V gene's germline CDR1 is SEHNR and CDR2 FQNEAQ (reference sequence). CDR3 in amino acids: CASSSNVFGQNNQPQHF. CDR3 DNA: TGTGCCAGCAGCTCCAATGTATTCGGACAGAACAATCAGCCCCAGCATTTT.